This note documents a single T cell receptor (beta chain) sequence. Unique molecular identifiers featured in how the TCRbeta library was prepared. TCRdb redid the calling of the PCR reads with MiXCR, one entry per CDR3 protein. The sample lists some 840,000 distinct CDR3 sequences, 15% to 20% seen once, with around 5% in the top ten. This entry comes from a study of T-cell reconstitution after alpha-beta-depleted transplantation in children. Deletions cut 1 base from V and 6 bases from J, with 14 bases between. Germline CDR1 and CDR2: MGHRA and YSYEKL. The CDR3 extends over 15 amino acids. Here the sequenced sample was PBMCs, mostly from graft donor cells, taken 360 days after TCRalphabeta/CD19-depleted stem cell transplant. The chain is built from TRBV4-1 and TRBJ2-3, with a weak D call TRBD2 (5 bases). This sequence was found in a male patient between 5 and 17 years old who had a stem cell transplant for acute lymphoblastic leukemia, so the T cells may come from the graft donor. Here the CDR3 reads CASSQVRTAADTQYF. The DNA for the CDR3 is TGCGCCAGCAGCCAAGTGCGAACAGCGGCCGATACGCAGTATTTT.